This T cell receptor (beta chain) was found in a study of shared clonotypes between healthy human individuals. Among the donors, all were Caucasian adults who lived in Nashville, Tennessee. This CDR3 is built from 16 residues. V was pared by 6 bases and J by 2 bases, with 10 bases of the junction left unmatched. The germline V gene has CDR1 PRHDT and CDR2 FYEKMQ (reference sequence). Only in-frame clones appear in the TCRdb table, and some are missing; sequencing was by immunoSEQ multiplex PCR. The profile covers about 1.1 million clones, with 70% to 80% appearing a single time and under 0.6% taken by the ten largest.

The chain couples TRBV13 to TRBJ2-7, with 10 bases lining up with TRBD2. The specimen was memory CD4+ T cells from PBMCs. Subset described: CD45RA-negative fraction. This receptor was obtained from a man aged 18 to 35 in good health. Some clones in this sample may be carry-over from other donors' samples. As DNA, the CDR3 is TGTGCCAGCAGTCGCAGTCAAGCGGGAGGGCCCTACGAGCAGTACTTC. Residues: CASSRSQAGGPYEQYF.